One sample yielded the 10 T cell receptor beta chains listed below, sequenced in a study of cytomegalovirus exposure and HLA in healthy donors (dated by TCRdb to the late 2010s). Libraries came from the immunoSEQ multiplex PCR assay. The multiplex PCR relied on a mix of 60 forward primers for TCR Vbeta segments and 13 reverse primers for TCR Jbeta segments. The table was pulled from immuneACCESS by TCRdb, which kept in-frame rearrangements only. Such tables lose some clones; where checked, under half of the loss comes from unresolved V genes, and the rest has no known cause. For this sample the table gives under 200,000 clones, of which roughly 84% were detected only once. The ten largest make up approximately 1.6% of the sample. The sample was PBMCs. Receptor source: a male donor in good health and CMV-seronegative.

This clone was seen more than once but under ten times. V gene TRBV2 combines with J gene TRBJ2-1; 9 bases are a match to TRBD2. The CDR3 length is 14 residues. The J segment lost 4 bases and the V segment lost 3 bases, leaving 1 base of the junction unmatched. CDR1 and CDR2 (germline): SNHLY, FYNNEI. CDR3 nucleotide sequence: TGTGCCAGCAGTGACCTAGCGGGGTACAATGAGCAGTTCTTC. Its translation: CASSDLAGYNEQFF.

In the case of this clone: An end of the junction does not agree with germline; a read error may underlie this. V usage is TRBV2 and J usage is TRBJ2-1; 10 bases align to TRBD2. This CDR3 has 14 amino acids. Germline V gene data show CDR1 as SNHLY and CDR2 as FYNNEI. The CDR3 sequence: CASRTSGSYNKQFF. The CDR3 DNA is TGTGCCAGCAGGACTAGCGGGTCCTACAATAAGCAGTTCTTC.

The CDR3 region is CASSLPGDTEAFF. The CDR3, as DNA: TGTGCCAGCAGCCTACCAGGGGACACTGAAGCTTTCTTT. The chain couples TRBV7-9 to TRBJ1-1; possibly TRBD1 for D (6 bases). V lost 5 bases to trimming and J lost 3 bases, with 10 bases between them. Germline-derived CDR1 and CDR2 are SEHNR and FQNEAQ (reference sequence). The CDR3 consists of 13 residues.

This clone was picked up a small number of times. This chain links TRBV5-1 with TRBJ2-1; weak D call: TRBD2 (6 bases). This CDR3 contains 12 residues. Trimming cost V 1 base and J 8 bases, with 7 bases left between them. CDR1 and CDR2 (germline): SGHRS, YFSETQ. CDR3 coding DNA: TGCGCCAGCAGCTTGACGGGGGATGAGCAGTTCTTC. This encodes CASSLTGDEQFF.

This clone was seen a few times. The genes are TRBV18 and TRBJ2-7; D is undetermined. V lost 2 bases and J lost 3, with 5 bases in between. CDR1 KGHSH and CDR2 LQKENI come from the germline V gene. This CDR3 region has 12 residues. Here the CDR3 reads CASSPMSYEQYF. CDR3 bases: TGTGCCAGCTCACCAATGAGCTACGAGCAGTACTTC.

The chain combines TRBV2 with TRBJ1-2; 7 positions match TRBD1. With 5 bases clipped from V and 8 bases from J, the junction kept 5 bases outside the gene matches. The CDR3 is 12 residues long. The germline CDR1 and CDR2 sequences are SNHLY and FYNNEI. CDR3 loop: CASSYTGAGYTF. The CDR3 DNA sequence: TGTGCCAGCAGTTACACAGGGGCCGGCTACACCTTC.

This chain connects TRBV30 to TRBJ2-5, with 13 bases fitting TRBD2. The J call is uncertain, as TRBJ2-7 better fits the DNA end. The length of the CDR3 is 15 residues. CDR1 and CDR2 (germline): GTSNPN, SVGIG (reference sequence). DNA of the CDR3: TGTGCCTGGAGGGGACTAGCGGGATATCCCTACGAGCAGTACTTC. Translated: CAWRGLAGYPYEQYF.

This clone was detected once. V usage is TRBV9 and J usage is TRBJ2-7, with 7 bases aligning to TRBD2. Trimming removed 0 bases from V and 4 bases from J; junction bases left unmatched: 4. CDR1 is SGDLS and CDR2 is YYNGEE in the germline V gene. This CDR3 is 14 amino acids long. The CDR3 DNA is TGTGCCAGCAGCGTAGCGGCGGGAGATTACGAGCAGTACTTC. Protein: CASSVAAGDYEQYF.

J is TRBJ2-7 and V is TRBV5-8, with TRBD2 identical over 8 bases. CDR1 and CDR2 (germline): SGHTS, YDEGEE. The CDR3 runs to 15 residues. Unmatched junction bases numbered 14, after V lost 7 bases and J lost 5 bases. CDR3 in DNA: TGTGCCAGCGATACCCAGGGAAGCGGGAGAAACGAGCAGTACTTC. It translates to CASDTQGSGRNEQYF. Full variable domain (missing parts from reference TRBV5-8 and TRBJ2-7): EAGVTQSPTHLIKTRGQQATLRCSPISGHTSVYWYQQALGLGLQFLLWYDEGEERNRGNFPPRFSGRQFPNYSSELNVNALELEDSALYLCASDTQGSGRNEQYFGPGTRLTVT.

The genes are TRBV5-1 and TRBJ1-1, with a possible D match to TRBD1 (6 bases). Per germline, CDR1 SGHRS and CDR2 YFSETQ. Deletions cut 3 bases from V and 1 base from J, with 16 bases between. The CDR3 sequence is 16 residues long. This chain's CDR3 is CASSYLVWGRNTEAFF. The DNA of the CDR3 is TGCGCCAGCAGCTACTTGGTATGGGGGCGGAACACTGAAGCTTTCTTT.